A selection of T cell receptor beta chains follows, all from one sample in a study of T cell changes during pregnancy in multiple sclerosis. Libraries were prepared by immunoSEQ multiplex PCR; TCRdb keeps only in-frame clonotypes and omits some of them. Here the sample spans 30,000 to 40,000 clones, 89% being singletons. Here the sequenced sample was CD8+ T cells from peripheral blood mononuclear cells, taken in the second trimester of pregnancy. The receptors stem from a female donor with multiple sclerosis, enrolled in a pregnancy study. Each CDR3 is given with its conserved first and last residue. D genes are given only for firm matches. Clone size is stated in some rows and not others, as once, few, many or a class when expanded.

V gene	clone size	D gene	J gene	CDR3 protein	CDR3 DNA
TRBV9	-	-	TRBJ1-1	CASSVGAGEGTEAFF	TGTGCCAGCAGCGTAGGGGCAGGGGAAGGTACTGAAGCTTTCTTT
TRBV7-6	once	-	TRBJ1-3	CASSPGLSSGNTIYF	TGTGCCAGCAGCCCAGGACTGAGCTCTGGAAACACCATATATTTT
TRBV9	-	TRBD1	TRBJ1-1	CASKGASAEAFF	TGTGCCAGCAAGGGGGCGTCGGCTGAAGCTTTCTTT
TRBV7-9	-	-	TRBJ2-7	CASSSDRNEQYF	TGTGCCAGCAGCTCTGACAGGAACGAGCAGTACTTC
TRBV7-2	medium-sized	TRBD1	TRBJ1-1	CASSSSPTGRTEAFF	TGTGCCAGCAGCTCCAGTCCGACAGGGAGGACTGAAGCTTTCTTT
TRBV15	once	-	TRBJ2-1	CATSRDQARYNEQFF	TGTGCCACCAGCAGAGATCAGGCCAGATACAATGAGCAGTTCTTC
TRBV7-8	few	TRBD1	TRBJ2-5	CASSSNRGKETQYF	TGTGCCAGCAGCTCAAACAGGGGAAAAGAGACCCAGTACTTC
TRBV27	-	TRBD1	TRBJ2-1	CASSLGTGPNEQFF	TGTGCCAGCAGTTTGGGGACAGGGCCCAATGAGCAGTTCTTC
TRBV5-4	-	TRBD2	TRBJ2-2	CASSLLAGGSGELFF	TGTGCCAGCAGCTTGCTAGCGGGGGGGAGCGGGGAGCTGTTTTTT
TRBV9	-	TRBD1	TRBJ1-4	CASAADGTGHEKLFF	TGTGCCAGCGCAGCCGACGGGACAGGCCACGAAAAACTGTTTTTT
TRBV19	-	-	TRBJ1-2	CASTDRPTNYGYTF	TGTGCCAGTACAGACAGACCAACAAACTATGGCTACACCTTC
TRBV19	-	TRBD1	TRBJ1-1	CATLTHRTGMNTEAFF	TGTGCCACTCTCACCCACCGGACAGGGATGAACACTGAAGCTTTCTTT
TRBV7-9	-	-	TRBJ2-5	CASSQPGGGQFQETQYF	TGTGCCAGCAGCCAGCCGGGTGGTGGACAGTTTCAAGAGACCCAGTACTTC
TRBV9	few	-	TRBJ1-1	CASSVAPGYTEAFF	TGTGCCAGCAGCGTAGCTCCGGGATACACTGAAGCTTTCTTT
TRBV5-6	-	-	TRBJ2-4	CASSFGGKNIQYF	TGTGCCAGCAGCTTCGGCGGCAAAAACATTCAGTACTTC
TRBV9	-	TRBD1	TRBJ2-3	CASSEGQGPDTQYF	TGTGCCAGCAGCGAGGGACAGGGCCCAGATACGCAGTATTTT
TRBV10-3	-	-	TRBJ2-7	CAISDAYEQYF	TGTGCCATCAGTGACGCCTACGAGCAGTACTTC
TRBV25-1	-	-	TRBJ2-2	CASGSGELFF	TGTGCCAGCGGCTCCGGGGAGCTGTTTTTT
TRBV27	-	-	TRBJ2-5	CASSSTRDFQETQYF	TGTGCCAGCAGTTCAACCAGGGACTTTCAAGAGACCCAGTACTTC
TRBV7-9	-	TRBD2	TRBJ2-7	CALSRGLAGEVYEQYF	TGTGCCTTATCCAGGGGGCTAGCGGGAGAGGTTTACGAGCAGTACTTC
TRBV13	-	-	TRBJ1-1	CASSLRVPGGTEAFF	TGTGCCAGCAGCTTAAGGGTCCCGGGAGGGACTGAAGCTTTCTTT
TRBV7-3	-	TRBD2	TRBJ2-1	CASSPGTSGDNEQFF	TGTGCCAGCAGCCCAGGGACTAGCGGGGACAATGAGCAGTTCTTC
TRBV6-1	few	TRBD1	TRBJ1-5	CASSEVQGGAYSNQPQHF	TGTGCCAGCAGTGAAGTACAGGGGGGGGCATATAGCAATCAGCCCCAGCATTTT
TRBV20-1	-	-	TRBJ2-7	CSAPGPEQYF	TGCAGTGCTCCTGGGCCCGAGCAGTACTTC
TRBV2	-	-	TRBJ2-1	CASRWTGGNEQFF	TGTGCCAGCAGGTGGACTGGTGGCAATGAGCAGTTCTTC
TRBV4-1	-	-	TRBJ1-5	CASSQDVLSPQHF	TGCGCCAGCAGCCAAGATGTATTATCGCCCCAGCATTTT
TRBV27	-	TRBD1	TRBJ2-1	CASSASQGDVYNEQFF	TGTGCCAGCAGTGCCTCCCAGGGGGATGTCTACAATGAGCAGTTCTTC
TRBV9	once	-	TRBJ1-1	CASSAHRSRDTEAFF	TGTGCCAGCAGCGCCCACAGGAGCAGGGACACTGAAGCTTTCTTT
TRBV5-6	-	-	TRBJ1-2	CASSWFGVREVNGYTF	TGTGCCAGCAGCTGGTTCGGGGTCAGGGAGGTTAATGGCTACACCTTC
TRBV5-1	-	TRBD2	TRBJ2-5	CASSLRGTSGSETQYF	TGCGCCAGCAGCTTAAGGGGGACTAGCGGGAGCGAGACCCAGTACTTC
TRBV5-1	-	-	TRBJ1-2	CASSAQGRGGYTF	TGCGCCAGCAGCGCGCAGGGAAGAGGCGGCTACACCTTC
TRBV28	-	TRBD1	TRBJ1-2	CASSATHSDREKEGYTF	TGTGCCAGCAGCGCTACCCATTCCGACAGGGAAAAAGAGGGCTACACCTTC
TRBV4-1	-	-	TRBJ1-4	CASSPSTAPTTNEKLFF	TGCGCCAGCAGCCCATCGACAGCCCCGACAACTAATGAAAAACTGTTTTTT
TRBV7-3	-	-	TRBJ2-7	CASSEVTTGDEQYF	TGTGCCAGCAGCGAGGTTACGACCGGGGACGAGCAGTACTTC
TRBV9	-	-	TRBJ1-5	CASSVDGVEQPQHF	TGTGCCAGCAGCGTAGACGGGGTCGAACAGCCCCAGCATTTT
TRBV9	-	TRBD1	TRBJ1-6	CASSPTGNSPLHF	TGTGCCAGCAGCCCGACAGGGAATTCACCCCTCCACTTT
TRBV4-1	-	-	TRBJ2-7	CASSQVQGYEQYF	TGCGCCAGCAGCCAGGTTCAGGGGTACGAGCAGTACTTC
TRBV9	-	-	TRBJ2-3	CASSVGISSTDTQYF	TGTGCCAGCAGCGTAGGTATAAGCAGCACAGATACGCAGTATTTT
TRBV10-3	-	-	TRBJ1-1	CASRVNTEAFF	TGTGCCTCGCGAGTGAACACTGAAGCTTTCTTT
TRBV7-2	-	-	TRBJ2-3	CASSLAGSTDTQYF	TGTGCCAGCAGCTTAGCCGGGAGCACAGATACGCAGTATTTT
TRBV14	-	-	TRBJ2-1	CASSPGISSYNEQFF	TGTGCCAGCAGCCCGGGGATCTCTTCCTACAATGAGCAGTTCTTC
TRBV19	-	-	TRBJ1-4	CASSISRGTNEKLFF	TGTGCCAGTAGTATCAGCCGGGGAACTAATGAAAAACTGTTTTTT
TRBV19	-	-	TRBJ2-7	CASGHGGEQYF	TGTGCCAGCGGCCACGGCGGGGAGCAGTACTTC
TRBV5-4	-	-	TRBJ1-1	CASSRRENTEAFF	TGTGCCAGCAGCCGCAGGGAGAACACTGAAGCTTTCTTT
TRBV27	-	TRBD1	TRBJ1-2	CASSLSGQGARGYTF	TGTGCCAGCAGTTTATCAGGACAGGGGGCGCGAGGCTACACCTTC
TRBV4-1	-	-	TRBJ2-7	CASSQDLAGQSYEQYF	TGCGCCAGCAGCCAAGATTTAGCGGGACAGTCCTACGAGCAGTACTTC